The 31 T cell receptor beta chains given below trace back to one sample, sequenced in a study of T cell responses to AZD1222 COVID-19 vaccine. Generated by immunoSEQ multiplex PCR, the TCRdb table keeps only in-frame clones and is missing some. The sample lists approximately 140,000 clones, almost 90% occurring once. The source material was peripheral blood, sampled 28 days after the second AZD1222 dose. These receptors were taken from an adult who received the AZD1222 COVID-19 vaccine.

CDR3 in DNA: TGTGCCTGGGAAGACCGGTTGGGTGAAGCTTTCTTT. Its translation: CAWEDRLGEAFF. The rearrangement joins TRBV30 to TRBJ1-1; no definite D call. CDR1 and CDR2 (germline): GTSNPN, SVGIG (reference sequence). V was cut by 5 bases and J by 7 bases, with 14 bases left in between. This CDR3 has 12 amino acids.

This chain links TRBV10-2 with TRBJ1-1; 8 nucleotides match TRBD1. CDR3 length: 16 residues. Germline lookup yields CDR1 WSHSY and CDR2 SAAADI. The V and J ends lost 3 bases and 5 bases, in that order; junction bases with no gene match: 11. For the CDR3, the DNA is TGCGCCAGCAGTGATGGGAGGACAGGGAGGCTTACTGAAGCTTTCTTT. Protein product: CASSDGRTGRLTEAFF.

V usage is TRBV10-2 and J usage is TRBJ2-3; a possible D gene is TRBD1 (6 bases). The V end was cut by 3 bases, the J end by 2 bases, with 21 bases between. The CDR3 has 18 amino acids. Per the germline V gene, CDR1 is WSHSY and CDR2 is SAAADI. The CDR3 loop reads CASSDFFPLGGHTDTQYF. CDR3 nucleotide sequence: TGCGCCAGCAGTGATTTTTTTCCCCTAGGGGGACACACAGATACGCAGTATTTT.

This rearrangement joins TRBV5-5 to TRBJ1-2; 7 bases agree with TRBD1. The CDR3 is 14 residues long. V was clipped by 4 bases and J by 7 bases; unmatched bases: 10. Germline assignment: CDR1 SGHKS and CDR2 YYEKEE (reference sequence). The CDR3: CASSPQTGTAGYTF. The CDR3 DNA reads TGTGCCAGCAGCCCCCAGACAGGGACGGCTGGCTACACCTTC. The complete variable domain, with remaining parts taken from reference TRBV5-5 and TRBJ1-2, reads DAGVTQSPTHLIKTRGQQVTLRCSPISGHKSVSWYQQVLGQGPQFIFQYYEKEERGRGNFPDRFSARQFPNYSSELNVNALLLGDSALYLCASSPQTGTAGYTFGSGTRLTVV.

The rearrangement uses TRBV19 and TRBJ2-2; D is perhaps TRBD1 or TRBD2 (6 bases each). Deletions cut 1 base from V and 5 bases from J, with 14 bases between. From germline, CDR1 is LNHDA and CDR2 SQIVND (reference sequence). The CDR3 covers 16 residues. The CDR3 bases are TGTGCCAGTAGTATAGTCCGGGGGCTGGGGACCGGGGAGCTGTTTTTT. Residues: CASSIVRGLGTGELFF.

This chain links TRBV30 with TRBJ1-5; D remains ambiguous. The V gene lost 2 bases and the J gene lost 7 bases, with 18 bases spanning the gap. Germline lookup yields CDR1 GTSNPN and CDR2 SVGIG (reference sequence). The CDR3 sequence is 15 residues long. The CDR3 here is CAWSLPWSRGQPQHF. The CDR3 coding sequence is TGTGCCTGGAGTCTCCCCTGGTCCCGGGGACAGCCCCAGCATTTT.

The genes are TRBV19 and TRBJ1-1, with TRBD1 identical over 7 bases. CDR1 is LNHDA, CDR2 SQIVND, per germline (reference sequence). J lost 5 bases, V lost 6 bases, and 9 bases had no gene match. There are 14 residues in the CDR3. The CDR3 nucleotides are TGTGCCAGTAGCGTGCAGGGGGGGAGTACTGAAGCTTTCTTT. Translating gives CASSVQGGSTEAFF.

The chain recombines TRBV28 with TRBJ1-5, with D uncertain. The germline V and J ends were trimmed by 6 bases and 2 bases, with 14 bases remaining between them. Germline assignment: CDR1 MDHEN and CDR2 SYDVKM. The CDR3 is 15 amino acids. The CDR3 DNA sequence: TGTGCCAGCAGCATCCCAGCGGCAGGCAATCAGCCCCAGCATTTT. It yields the protein CASSIPAAGNQPQHF.

The chain carries TRBV9 and TRBJ2-3; D remains ambiguous. There are 13 residues in the CDR3. The germline V gene has CDR1 SGDLS and CDR2 YYNGEE. With 7 bases removed from V and 4 bases from J, the gap between germline ends came to 13 bases. The CDR3 bases are TGTGCCAGCTCGGCCATCAATGCAGATACGCAGTATTTT. Translating gives CASSAINADTQYF.

As concerns this clone: Mismatch with germline at one junction end may stem from a read error. V gene TRBV5-1 combines with J gene TRBJ2-2; TRBD1 matches 9 bases. Germline V gene lookup returns CDR1 SGHRS and CDR2 YFSETQ. CDR3 length equals 16 residues. The CDR3 nucleotides are TGCGCCCGCAGCTTATCGACAGGGGGGGTAACCGGGGAGCTGTTTTTT. The encoded protein is CARSLSTGGVTGELFF.

V and J are TRBV5-1 and TRBJ2-3; D perhaps matches TRBD2 (6 bases). Trimming cost V 2 bases and J 0 bases, with 16 bases left between them. The V gene's germline CDR1 is SGHRS and CDR2 YFSETQ. There are 17 residues in the CDR3. The CDR3 loop is CASSFTSLVTSTDTQYF. CDR3 sequence (DNA): TGCGCCAGCAGCTTTACTAGCCTGGTGACCAGCACAGATACGCAGTATTTT.

The chain uses TRBV5-4 and TRBJ2-3, with TRBD1 identical over 9 bases. Trimming cost V 4 bases and J 4 bases; bases outside gene matches: 1. This CDR3 is built from 13 residues. CDR1 SGHNT and CDR2 YYREEE come from the germline V gene (reference sequence). This CDR3 reads CASSGQGSDTQYF. Written as DNA, the CDR3 is TGTGCCAGCAGCGGACAGGGGTCAGATACGCAGTATTTT.

The gene calls are TRBV21-1 and TRBJ1-1; the table's D call TRBD1 went unverified against the DNA. TRBV21-1 is an annotated pseudogene. CDR3 length equals 13 residues. CDR3 sequence: CASNGAGNTEAFF. DNA for the CDR3: TGTGCCAGCAATGGGGCTGGGAACACTGAAGCTTTCTTT.

With regard to this clone: One end of the junction varies from germline; a read error may be responsible. The chain joins TRBV10-3 to TRBJ1-1; 8 bases line up with TRBD1. CDR1 and CDR2 (germline): ENHRY, SYGVKD. CDR3 length: 14 amino acids. CDR3 DNA: TGTGCCATCAGTGGAAGGACAGGGAACGCTGAAGCTTTCTTT. Translated: CAISGRTGNAEAFF.

Concerning this clone itself: One end of the junction is discordant with germline, which a read error may explain. This chain uses TRBV5-1 with TRBJ1-1, with 8 bases that match TRBD1. Germline V gene data show CDR1 as SGHRS and CDR2 as YFSETQ. The length of the CDR3 is 14 residues. The CDR3 loop reads CASTLTGEGTEAFF. The CDR3 nucleotides read TGCGCCAGCACCTTGACAGGGGAGGGCACTGAAGCTTTCTTT.

The chain joins TRBV6-5 to TRBJ2-2, with unresolved D. This CDR3 is built from 13 residues. Germline CDR1 is MNHEY and CDR2 is SVGAGI. V shed 4 bases and J shed 3 bases, with 6 bases lying between them. The CDR3 sequence: CASSLRDTGELFF. The CDR3 region has the DNA TGTGCCAGCAGTTTAAGGGACACCGGGGAGCTGTTTTTT.

This chain uses TRBV30 with TRBJ1-6, with D tentatively TRBD1 (6 bases). Germline CDR1 and CDR2: GTSNPN and SVGIG (reference sequence). V was shortened by 1 base and J by 13 bases, with 14 bases between the two germline ends. The CDR3 extends over 13 amino acids. The CDR3 coding sequence is TGTGCCTGGAGTGGGACAGCACGAATGCCCCTCCACTTT. Translating it yields CAWSGTARMPLHF.

This sequence joins TRBV5-6 and TRBJ1-5; no firm D call. CDR3 length: 12 residues. Germline V gene lookup returns CDR1 SGHDT and CDR2 YYEEEE. Trimming cost V 0 bases and J 5 bases, with 3 bases left between them. The CDR3 loop reads CASSLGDQPQHF. The CDR3 region has the DNA TGTGCCAGCAGCTTGGGAGATCAGCCCCAGCATTTT.

The chain links TRBV7-2 to TRBJ1-2; 9 nucleotides align to TRBD1. Germline CDR1 reads SGHTA; CDR2 reads FQGNSA. The V gene end was trimmed by 5 bases and the J gene end by 4 bases; junction bases not matched to a gene: 14. CDR3 length: 17 residues. The CDR3 DNA is TGTGCCAGCAGCGACAGCGCCGGGACAGGGCACTCCTATGGCTACACCTTC. This encodes CASSDSAGTGHSYGYTF.

V usage is TRBV6-5 and J usage is TRBJ1-3; maybe TRBD1 (6 bases). The length of the CDR3 is 12 residues. The germline V gene has CDR1 MNHEY and CDR2 SVGAGI. Deletions cut 10 bases from V and 2 bases from J, with 9 bases between. Here the CDR3 DNA reads TGTGCCACCCACAGGGCTGGAAACACCATATATTTT. Residues: CATHRAGNTIYF.

The chain employs TRBV2 and TRBJ1-2; D is perhaps TRBD1 (5 bases). There are 15 residues in the CDR3. With 6 bases removed from V and 5 bases from J, the gap between germline ends came to 19 bases. CDR1 and CDR2 (germline): SNHLY, FYNNEI. The CDR3 region is CASSSPSEGPYGYTF. CDR3 in DNA: TGTGCCAGCAGCTCGCCCTCGGAGGGGCCTTATGGCTACACCTTC.

The gene calls are TRBV18 and TRBJ1-5; 7 nucleotides align to TRBD1. The V segment lost 3 bases and the J segment 4 bases; nucleotides outside the gene matches: 6. The CDR3 loop spans 15 amino acids. CDR1 KGHSH and CDR2 LQKENI come from the germline V gene. The CDR3, as DNA: TGTGCCAGCTCACCGACGGGACAGAAAAATCAGCCCCAGCATTTT. Its protein product is CASSPTGQKNQPQHF. Drawing the rest from reference TRBV18 and TRBJ1-5, the complete variable domain is NAGVMQNPRHLVRRRGQEARLRCSPMKGHSHVYWYRQLPEEGLKFMVYLQKENIIDESGMPKERFSAEFPKEGPSILRIQQVVRGDSAAYFCASSPTGQKNQPQHFGDGTRLSIL.

The rearrangement joins TRBV6-2 or TRBV6-3 to TRBJ1-5; 7 positions agree with TRBD1. Trimming cost V 0 bases and J 7 bases; bases outside gene matches: 6. The germline V gene has CDR1 MNHEY and CDR2 SVGEGT. The CDR3 loop spans 15 amino acids. As DNA, the CDR3 is TGTGCCAGCAGTTACTCGACAGGGTTTGGGCAGCCCCAGCATTTT. Protein product: CASSYSTGFGQPQHF.

V and J are TRBV7-3 and TRBJ1-1; D may be TRBD1 (5 bases). Germline CDR1 is SGHTA and CDR2 is FQGTGA. The CDR3 contains 13 residues. Deletions cut 5 bases from V and 1 base from J, with 8 bases between. CDR3 nucleotides: TGTGCCAGCAGCATGGGGGGGAACACTGAAGCTTTCTTT. This translates into CASSMGGNTEAFF. Full variable domain (rest looked up from reference TRBV7-3 and TRBJ1-1): GAGVSQTPSNKVTEKGKYVELRCDPISGHTALYWYRQSLGQGPEFLIYFQGTGAADDSGLPNDRFFAVRPEGSVSTLKIQRTERGDSAVYLCASSMGGNTEAFFGQGTRLTVV.

This rearrangement joins TRBV9 to TRBJ1-3, with TRBD1 as a possible D gene (6 bases). V was cut by 0 bases and J by 2 bases, with 12 bases left in between. The CDR3 runs 16 residues. Per germline, CDR1 SGDLS and CDR2 YYNGEE. The CDR3 protein is CASSVGGQGTGNTIYF. Here the CDR3 DNA reads TGTGCCAGCAGCGTAGGCGGCCAGGGGACTGGAAACACCATATATTTT.

The chain joins TRBV27 to TRBJ1-5; 10 nucleotides line up with TRBD1. The junction had 4 bases not matched to a gene; V was cut back by 5 bases and J by 3 bases. In germline, CDR1 is MNHEY, CDR2 SMNVEV (reference sequence). The CDR3 loop spans 15 amino acids. CDR3 amino acids: CASSAGTGVNQPQHF. In nucleotides, the CDR3 is TGTGCCAGCAGTGCGGGGACAGGGGTCAATCAGCCCCAGCATTTT.

The chain employs TRBV29-1 and TRBJ2-1; D might be TRBD1 (6 bases). The germline V gene encodes CDR1 SQVTM and CDR2 ANQGSEA. Trimming took 8 bases from V and 4 from J, leaving 21 bases between them. This CDR3 is built from 15 residues. The CDR3 sequence is CSCTRQERGYNEQFF. CDR3 sequence (DNA): TGCAGCTGTACCAGACAGGAACGGGGTTACAATGAGCAGTTCTTC.

The chain combines TRBV14 with TRBJ2-7; D perhaps matches TRBD1 (5 bases). Germline V CDR1 and CDR2: SGHDN, FVKESK. The CDR3 has 15 residues. V shed 3 bases and J shed 1 base, with 13 bases lying between them. The CDR3 DNA is TGTGCCAGCAGCCATGGTAGGGGTCGATCCTACGAGCAGTACTTC. Protein product: CASSHGRGRSYEQYF.

This clone was detected only once. This chain links TRBV5-4 with TRBJ2-5; TRBD2 is a possible D gene (6 bases). CDR3 length: 16 amino acids. The V gene's germline CDR1 is SGHNT and CDR2 YYREEE (reference sequence). The V end was cut by 0 bases, the J end by 2 bases, with 14 bases between. CDR3 residues: CASSLDTGRGQETQYF. The CDR3 DNA follows: TGTGCCAGCAGCTTGGATACCGGACGGGGGCAAGAGACCCAGTACTTC.

V and J are TRBV29-1 and TRBJ1-1; D gene unclear. Germline values: CDR1 SQVTM, CDR2 ANQGSEA. Trimming took 6 bases from V and 3 from J, leaving 14 bases between them. This CDR3 spans 13 amino acids. In DNA, the CDR3 is TGCAGCGTCTCGTTAAGTACCGACACTGAAGCTTTCTTT. Amino acids: CSVSLSTDTEAFF.

This chain links TRBV7-3 with TRBJ2-1, with 7 positions matching TRBD1. The CDR3 runs 13 residues. Germline loops: CDR1 SGHTA, CDR2 FQGTGA. With 6 bases clipped from V and 8 bases from J, the junction kept 7 bases outside the gene matches. CDR3 in amino acids: CASRGEGADEQFF. The CDR3 DNA follows: TGTGCCAGCAGGGGAGAGGGGGCCGATGAGCAGTTCTTC. The full variable domain, completed using reference TRBV7-3 and TRBJ2-1, is GAGVSQTPSNKVTEKGKYVELRCDPISGHTALYWYRQSLGQGPEFLIYFQGTGAADDSGLPNDRFFAVRPEGSVSTLKIQRTERGDSAVYLCASRGEGADEQFFGPGTRLTVL.